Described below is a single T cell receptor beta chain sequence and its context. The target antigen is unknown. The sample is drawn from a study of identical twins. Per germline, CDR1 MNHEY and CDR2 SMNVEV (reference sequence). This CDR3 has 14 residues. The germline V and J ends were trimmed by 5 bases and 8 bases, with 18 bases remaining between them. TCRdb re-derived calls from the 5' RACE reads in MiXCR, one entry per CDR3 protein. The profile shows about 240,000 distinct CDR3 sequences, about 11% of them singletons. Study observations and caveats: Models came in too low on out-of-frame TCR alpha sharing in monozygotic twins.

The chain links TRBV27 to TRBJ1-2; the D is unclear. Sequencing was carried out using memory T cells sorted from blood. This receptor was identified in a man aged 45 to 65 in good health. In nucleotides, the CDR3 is TGTGCCAGCAGTCGAAGTCCCTTATCGGGCGGCTACACCTTC. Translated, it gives CASSRSPLSGGYTF.